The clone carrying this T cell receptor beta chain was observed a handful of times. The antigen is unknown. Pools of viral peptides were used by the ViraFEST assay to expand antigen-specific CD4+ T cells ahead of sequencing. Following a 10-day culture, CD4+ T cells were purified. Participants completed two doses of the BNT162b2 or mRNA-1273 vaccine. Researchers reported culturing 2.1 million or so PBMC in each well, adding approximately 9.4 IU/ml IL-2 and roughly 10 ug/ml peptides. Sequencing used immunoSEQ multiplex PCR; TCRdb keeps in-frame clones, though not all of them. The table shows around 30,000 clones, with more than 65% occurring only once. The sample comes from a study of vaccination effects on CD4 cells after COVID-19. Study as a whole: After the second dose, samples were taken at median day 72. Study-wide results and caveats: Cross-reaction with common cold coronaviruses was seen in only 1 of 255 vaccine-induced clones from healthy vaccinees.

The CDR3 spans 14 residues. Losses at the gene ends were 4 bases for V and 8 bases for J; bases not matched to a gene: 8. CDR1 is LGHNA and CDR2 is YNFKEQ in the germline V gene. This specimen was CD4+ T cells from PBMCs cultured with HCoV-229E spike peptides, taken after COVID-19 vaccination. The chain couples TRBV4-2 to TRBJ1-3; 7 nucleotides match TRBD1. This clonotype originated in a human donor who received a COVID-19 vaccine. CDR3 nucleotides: TGTGCCAGCAGCCGGACAGGAGGGAGCCACACCATATATTTT. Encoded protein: CASSRTGGSHTIYF.